A single sample gave rise to the 32 T cell receptor beta chains below, sequenced in a study of OX40 agonist ivuxolimab in advanced cancers. Here immunoSEQ multiplex PCR was the method, and the copy in TCRdb shows in-frame clones only, minus some. The sample consists of about 79,000 clones, 75% to 95% of them appearing once. Sequencing was performed on CD4+ or CD8+ T cells sorted from blood, taken in a trial of the OX40 agonist ivuxolimab. The receptor set was obtained from an adult with an advanced solid tumor such as melanoma, head and neck, liver or kidney cancer.

This clone was picked up one time. This chain uses TRBV11-2 with TRBJ1-4; 11 bases agree with TRBD1. This CDR3 has 15 amino acids. Germline CDR1 SGHAT, CDR2 FQNNGV. After removal of 6 bases from V and 6 bases from J, the junction contained 6 bases not matched to a gene. CDR3 residues: CASRSPGQGDEKLFF. In DNA, the CDR3 is TGTGCCAGCAGGTCTCCGGGACAGGGGGATGAAAAACTGTTTTTT.

V usage is TRBV28 and J usage is TRBJ1-3, with D possibly being TRBD1 (6 bases). Germline V CDR1 and CDR2: MDHEN, SYDVKM. Trimming took 3 bases from V and 0 from J, leaving 18 bases between them. CDR3 length equals 18 residues. CDR3 amino acids: CASSLPTGTLRSGNTIYF. The DNA of the CDR3 is TGTGCCAGCAGTTTGCCCACCGGGACACTCCGCTCTGGAAACACCATATATTTT.

The CDR3 bases are TGTGCCAGCAGCTTACTTCGGAGTTGGGGTCTAGCCAAAAACATTCAGTACTTC. This sequence encodes CASSLLRSWGLAKNIQYF. The chain joins TRBV7-2 to TRBJ2-4, with no clear D. The length of the CDR3 is 18 residues. In germline, CDR1 is SGHTA, CDR2 FQGNSA. With 2 bases removed from V and 0 bases from J, the gap between germline ends came to 17 bases.

The CDR3 nucleotides read TGTGCCAGCAGTGAAAATACGGCTAGCTTGAGCACAGATACGCAGTATTTT. This gives the protein CASSENTASLSTDTQYF. The V and J genes are TRBV6-1 and TRBJ2-3; the D gene is possibly TRBD2 (5 bases). Germline V gives CDR1 MNHNS, CDR2 SASEGT. There are 17 residues in the CDR3. Trimming took 2 bases from V and 0 from J, leaving 15 bases between them.

Worth noting for this clone: Other nucleotide sequences from this sample produce the same CDR3. V gene TRBV5-4 combines with J gene TRBJ2-3; D remains ambiguous. Germline CDR1 and CDR2: SGHNT and YYREEE (reference sequence). The CDR3 spans 13 residues. V gave up 0 bases and J gave up 3 bases, with 5 bases separating them. CDR3 nucleotide sequence: TGTGCCAGCAGCTTGGACTCAACAGATACGCAGTATTTT. This sequence encodes CASSLDSTDTQYF.

The chain is built from TRBV11-2 and TRBJ2-3; 7 bases fit TRBD1. Unmatched junction bases numbered 0, after V lost 5 bases and J lost 1 base. In germline, CDR1 is SGHAT, CDR2 FQNNGV. CDR3 size: 13 residues. The CDR3 reads CASSQGGTDTQYF. CDR3 nucleotide sequence: TGTGCCAGCAGCCAGGGGGGCACAGATACGCAGTATTTT.

The CDR3 DNA reads TGTGCCAGCAGTACAGGGGGCCCAACTAATGAAAAACTGTTTTTT. It is translated as CASSTGGPTNEKLFF. The V call is TRBV28, the J call TRBJ1-4; 9 bases line up with TRBD1. The germline gives CDR1 MDHEN, CDR2 SYDVKM. V dropped 5 bases and J dropped 0; count of bases not matched to a gene: 1. This CDR3 has 15 residues.

The V call is TRBV28, the J call TRBJ2-1, with D uncertain. Germline assignment: CDR1 MDHEN and CDR2 SYDVKM. Trimming removed 5 bases at V and 7 bases at J, with 12 bases between. This CDR3 is built from 13 residues. This chain's CDR3 is CASSSPRWNEQFF. CDR3 nucleotide sequence: TGTGCCAGCAGTAGCCCCAGGTGGAATGAGCAGTTCTTC.

This chain connects TRBV5-1 to TRBJ2-7, with D tentatively TRBD2 (5 bases). There are 14 residues in the CDR3. Trimming removed 1 base from V and 5 bases from J, with 13 bases in between. The germline V gene encodes CDR1 SGHRS and CDR2 YFSETQ. As DNA, the CDR3 is TGCGCCAGCAGCTTGTTTGGGCCGCGGGACGAGCAGTACTTC. Amino acid sequence: CASSLFGPRDEQYF.

The chain uses TRBV7-8 and TRBJ1-2; D is uncertain. This CDR3 is 13 amino acids long. CDR1 and CDR2 (germline): SGHVS, FQNEAQ. The V end was cut by 0 bases, the J end by 5 bases, with 7 bases between. CDR3 loop: CASSLAGQYGYTF. As DNA, the CDR3 is TGTGCCAGCAGCTTAGCTGGGCAGTATGGCTACACCTTC.

This chain joins TRBV2 and TRBJ2-5; 11 bases map to TRBD2. The trim removed 6 bases at V and 4 bases at J, leaving 1 base unmatched. Germline V gene data show CDR1 as SNHLY and CDR2 as FYNNEI. The CDR3 is 13 residues long. The CDR3 DNA reads TGTGCCAGCAGAGGACTAGCGGGAGAGACCCAGTACTTC. Translating it yields CASRGLAGETQYF.

The chain recombines TRBV27 with TRBJ1-2; tentative D call: TRBD1 (6 bases). This CDR3 is 14 amino acids long. The V end was cut by 2 bases, the J end by 7 bases, with 14 bases between. Germline V gene sequence: CDR1 MNHEY, CDR2 SMNVEV (reference sequence). CDR3: CASSLSRGLGGYTF. CDR3 DNA sequence: TGTGCCAGCAGTTTAAGTCGGGGGCTAGGTGGCTACACCTTC.

The chain links TRBV9 to TRBJ1-1; D is undetermined. The V end lost 4 bases, the J end lost 8 bases, and 18 bases lay between the germline ends. This CDR3 is 14 amino acids long. Per the germline V gene, CDR1 is SGDLS and CDR2 is YYNGEE. The CDR3 DNA reads as TGTGCCAGCAGCCCCCGCGGAGCGGCGACGGAAGCTTTCTTT. Encoded protein: CASSPRGAATEAFF.

The rearrangement joins TRBV27 to TRBJ2-7; D might be TRBD1 or TRBD2, each matching 5 bases. CDR1 and CDR2 (germline): MNHEY, SMNVEV (reference sequence). The CDR3 runs to 15 residues. V was cut by 5 bases and J by 3 bases, with 17 bases left in between. The CDR3 DNA reads as TGTGCCAGCAGTCCTGGCACAGGCGCGGGCTACGAGCAGTACTTC. Protein product: CASSPGTGAGYEQYF.

The chain employs TRBV28 and TRBJ1-5; unclear D gene. Germline loops: CDR1 MDHEN, CDR2 SYDVKM. Trimming removed 11 bases at V and 0 bases at J, with 8 bases between. The CDR3 is 12 residues long. CDR3 DNA sequence: TGTGCCTCGGATGCTAGCAATCAGCCCCAGCATTTT. Its protein product is CASDASNQPQHF.

This chain links TRBV25-1 with TRBJ1-2; the match to TRBD1 covers 7 bases. V lost 2 bases to trimming and J lost 2 bases; unmatched junction nucleotides: 2. There are 14 residues in the CDR3. CDR1 and CDR2 from the germline V gene are MGHDK and SYGVNS. CDR3 nucleotide sequence: TGTGCCAGCAGTGAAGGGGGACAGAACTATGGCTACACCTTC. It yields the protein CASSEGGQNYGYTF.

V gene TRBV6-6 combines with J gene TRBJ2-7; 9 nucleotides agree with TRBD1. Germline V CDR1 and CDR2: MNHNY, SVGAGI (reference sequence). V was pared by 5 bases and J by 4 bases, with 12 bases of the junction left unmatched. This CDR3 has 16 residues. CDR3 protein: CASSATPGTGRYEQYF. CDR3 coding DNA: TGTGCCAGCAGTGCTACGCCCGGGACAGGGCGGTACGAGCAGTACTTC.

CDR3 amino acids: CASSEASGVRYGYTF. For the CDR3, the DNA is TGCGCCAGCAGTGAGGCCTCCGGGGTTCGCTATGGCTACACCTTC. The V and J genes are TRBV10-2 and TRBJ1-2; D call uncertain. With 2 bases removed from V and 4 bases from J, the gap between germline ends came to 14 bases. The CDR3 extends over 15 amino acids. Germline-derived CDR1 and CDR2 are WSHSY and SAAADI.

The gene calls are TRBV28 and TRBJ1-1, with 7 bases aligning to TRBD1. Germline CDR1 MDHEN, CDR2 SYDVKM. The V segment lost 6 bases and the J segment 1 base; nucleotides outside the gene matches: 11. This CDR3 has 16 amino acids. CDR3 amino acids: CASRSPTGQANTEAFF. Here the CDR3 DNA reads TGTGCCAGCAGAAGCCCCACAGGACAGGCGAACACTGAAGCTTTCTTT.

The chain carries TRBV7-9 and TRBJ2-7; D perhaps matches TRBD1 (5 bases). Germline V gene lookup returns CDR1 SEHNR and CDR2 FQNEAQ (reference sequence). Trimming took off 3 bases at V and 2 bases at J, with 14 bases between the two ends. This CDR3 spans 15 amino acids. The CDR3 sequence: CASSFGAGSTYEQYF. In DNA form, the CDR3 reads TGTGCCAGCAGCTTCGGCGCAGGGTCTACCTACGAGCAGTACTTC.

This clone was observed once. CDR3 in amino acids: CASSSDGSLPYEQYF. The CDR3 DNA is TGTGCCAGCAGTTCCGATGGGTCCCTTCCGTACGAGCAGTACTTC. The chain uses TRBV6-6 and TRBJ2-5; D uncertain. The J call is doubtful: the DNA matches TRBJ2-7 better. CDR3 size: 15 residues. Germline loops: CDR1 MNHNY, CDR2 SVGAGI (reference sequence).

The chain employs TRBV2 and TRBJ2-5, with D tentatively TRBD2 (6 bases). CDR1 and CDR2 from the germline V gene are SNHLY and FYNNEI. Trimming left V 8 bases short and J 3 bases short, with 10 bases between. The CDR3 sequence is 12 residues long. CDR3 sequence: CASRRTKETQYF. In nucleotides, the CDR3 is TGTGCCAGCCGGCGGACTAAAGAGACCCAGTACTTC.

This chain connects TRBV5-1 to TRBJ1-1; TRBD1 matches at 9 bases. The V gene end was trimmed by 4 bases and the J gene end by 8 bases; junction bases not matched to a gene: 6. Germline CDR1 and CDR2: SGHRS and YFSETQ. This CDR3 has 13 amino acids. CDR3 sequence (DNA): TGCGCCAGCAGCGTTGGGACAGGGCCCGAAGCTTTCTTT. This gives the protein CASSVGTGPEAFF.

This chain connects TRBV28 to TRBJ2-7; 10 bases line up with TRBD2. Trimming took 4 bases from V and 2 from J; bases not matched to a gene: 14. CDR3 length: 18 residues. CDR1 is MDHEN, CDR2 SYDVKM, per germline. This chain's CDR3 is CASSSPRASGRAPYEQYF. CDR3 in DNA: TGTGCCAGCAGTTCACCCAGGGCGAGCGGGAGGGCCCCCTACGAGCAGTACTTC. Full variable domain (missing parts from reference TRBV28 and TRBJ2-7): DVKVTQSSRYLVKRTGEKVFLECVQDMDHENMFWYRQDPGLGLRLIYFSYDVKMKEKGDIPEGYSVSREKKERFSLILESASTNQTSMYLCASSSPRASGRAPYEQYFGPGTRLTVT.

The chain has TRBV28 and TRBJ2-6; no definite D call. Germline lookup yields CDR1 MDHEN and CDR2 SYDVKM. The CDR3 runs to 15 residues. The V and J ends lost 10 bases and 0 bases respectively, with 13 bases between them. This chain's CDR3 is CATIGAVSGANVLTF. The CDR3 DNA sequence: TGTGCCACCATAGGTGCGGTCTCTGGGGCCAACGTCCTGACTTTC.

The rearrangement joins TRBV6-6 to TRBJ2-3; TRBD1 matches at 7 bases. This CDR3 has 14 amino acids. Germline V lookup: CDR1 MNHNY, CDR2 SVGAGI (reference sequence). With V trimmed by 11 bases and J by 3 bases, 11 bases remained unmatched. This chain's CDR3 is CAAKGTAITDTQYF. The CDR3 DNA reads TGTGCCGCAAAAGGGACAGCAATTACAGATACGCAGTATTTT.

The J gene is TRBJ1-1, the V gene TRBV19, with D hard to call. The V gene's germline CDR1 is LNHDA and CDR2 SQIVND (reference sequence). The CDR3 has 15 amino acids. Trimming pared 5 bases from V and 1 base from J, leaving 14 bases between. The CDR3: CASSSRFRGNTEAFF. The CDR3 DNA follows: TGTGCCAGTAGTTCTCGTTTCCGGGGGAACACTGAAGCTTTCTTT.

CDR3 sequence: CASSPALQGYEQYF. The DNA for the CDR3 is TGCGCCAGCAGTCCGGCGTTACAGGGCTACGAGCAGTACTTC. The rearrangement links TRBV10-1 to TRBJ2-7; D possibly corresponds to TRBD1 (6 bases). Trimming left V 5 bases short and J 3 bases short, with 14 bases between. Per the germline V gene, CDR1 is WNHNN and CDR2 is SYGVQD (reference sequence). This CDR3 is 14 amino acids long.

The V call is TRBV5-6, the J call TRBJ1-4, with D perhaps matching TRBD1 (6 bases). The CDR3 totals 19 residues. Germline values: CDR1 SGHDT, CDR2 YYEEEE. Trimming removed 1 base from V and 0 bases from J, with 19 bases in between. The CDR3: CASSLFRTALDATNEKLFF. DNA of the CDR3: TGTGCCAGCAGCTTGTTTAGGACAGCGTTAGATGCAACTAATGAAAAACTGTTTTTT. Supplemented by reference TRBV5-6 and TRBJ1-4, the full variable domain reads DAGVTQSPTHLIKTRGQQVTLRCSPKSGHDTVSWYQQALGQGPQFIFQYYEEEERQRGNFPDRFSGHQFPNYSSELNVNALLLGDSALYLCASSLFRTALDATNEKLFFGSGTQLSVL.

The V call is TRBV5-6, the J call TRBJ2-3, with TRBD2 identical over 8 bases. Germline V gene sequence: CDR1 SGHDT, CDR2 YYEEEE. The CDR3 length is 17 residues. J gave up 3 bases and V 1 base, and 10 bases lay outside the gene matches. The CDR3 is CASSLFVSGGPTDTQYF. In nucleotides, the CDR3 is TGTGCCAGCAGCTTGTTTGTTTCGGGAGGGCCAACAGATACGCAGTATTTT.

J is TRBJ2-1 and V is TRBV9, with 9 bases that match TRBD1. Germline V CDR1 and CDR2: SGDLS, YYNGEE. The CDR3 runs 15 residues. V shed 3 bases and J 6 bases; nucleotides not matched to a gene: 7. DNA for the CDR3: TGTGCCAGCAGCGAGCGGACAGGGGCAATCAATGAGCAGTTCTTC. It specifies CASSERTGAINEQFF.

The V gene is TRBV28, the J gene TRBJ2-7, with D perhaps TRBD2 (7 bases). Germline V gene lookup returns CDR1 MDHEN and CDR2 SYDVKM. CDR3 length: 16 amino acids. Trimming took off 5 bases at V and 4 bases at J, with 21 bases between the two ends. CDR3 in amino acids: CASSPSGTLGWYEQYF. In DNA form, the CDR3 reads TGTGCCAGCAGTCCCAGCGGGACACTGGGTTGGTACGAGCAGTACTTC.